The 8 T cell receptor beta chains in this list originate from one sample, sequenced in a study of T cells in Graves' hyperthyroidism and ophthalmopathy. What was amplified from RNA transcripts were TCR beta CDR3 regions. The study used the HTBI primer set for a first-round RT-PCR of the TCR CDR3. One entry per CDR3 protein, called by TCRdb with MiXCR from the multiplex PCR reads. The sample yields 450,000 to 700,000 distinct CDR3 sequences, 35% to 55% seen once. Sequencing was done on a sample of peripheral blood or thyroid tissue (not recorded which). These TCRs come from an adult woman with Graves' disease, either hyperthyroidism or ophthalmopathy (not recorded which).

The table lists this clonotype with a few counts. The chain joins TRBV15 to TRBJ2-3, with D perhaps matching TRBD1 (6 bases). Trimming removed 0 bases from V and 0 bases from J, with 10 bases in between. Germline CDR1 and CDR2: LNHNV and YYDKDF (reference sequence). The CDR3 extends over 16 amino acids. The CDR3 is CATSRDQGQSTDTQYF. In DNA form, the CDR3 reads TGTGCCACCAGCAGAGATCAGGGACAAAGCACAGATACGCAGTATTTT.

Only a few counts were recorded for this clonotype. The CDR3 sequence: CASSPSYRGINTEAFF. CDR3 DNA sequence: TGTGCCAGCAGTCCCTCATACAGGGGGATTAACACTGAAGCTTTCTTT. The chain joins TRBV28 to TRBJ1-1; TRBD1 aligns across 8 bases. Trimming took 5 bases from V and 2 from J; bases not matched to a gene: 10. This CDR3 comprises 16 residues. The germline V gene encodes CDR1 MDHEN and CDR2 SYDVKM.

V gene TRBV7-9 combines with J gene TRBJ1-3; 7 positions match TRBD1. Unmatched junction bases numbered 4, after V lost 3 bases and J lost 2 bases. Germline loops: CDR1 SEHNR, CDR2 FQNEAQ (reference sequence). The CDR3 runs to 15 residues. The CDR3 DNA reads TGTGCCAGCAGCTTGACAGGGACCCCTGGAAACACCATATATTTT. Protein sequence: CASSLTGTPGNTIYF.

This clonotype has a count of ten or more. V is TRBV20-1 and J is TRBJ2-7; no firm D call. The CDR3 extends over 12 amino acids. V lost 5 bases, J lost 2 bases, and 10 bases lay in between. Per the germline V gene, CDR1 is DFQATT and CDR2 is SNEGSKA (reference sequence). The DNA for the CDR3 is TGCAGTGCTTCAAGTGACCCCTACGAGCAGTACTTC. Protein: CSASSDPYEQYF.

This clonotype has just a few counts. One end of the junction varies from germline; a read error may be responsible. This chain connects TRBV10-1 to TRBJ1-6; D unclear. From germline, CDR1 is WNHNN and CDR2 SYGVQD (reference sequence). The CDR3 sequence is 9 residues long. In DNA form, the CDR3 reads TGCGCCAGCGAGGAGGCCCTGCACTTT. It encodes CASEEALHF.

On this clonotype: Being one base from a much bigger clone, this may be a read error. The CDR3 carries no conserved terminal phenylalanine or tryptophan, so it likely arises from a read error. The chain couples TRBV27 to TRBJ1-6; D is unclear. Germline CDR1 is MNHEY and CDR2 is SMNVEV (reference sequence). Trimming left V 6 bases short and J 7 bases short, with 7 bases between. The CDR3 runs 12 residues. The CDR3: CASRDVNSPLHC. Here the CDR3 DNA reads TGTGCCAGCAGGGACGTAAATTCACCCCTCCACTGT.

This chain connects TRBV10-3 to TRBJ2-7; 8 bases line up with TRBD1. CDR1 and CDR2 from the germline V gene are ENHRY and SYGVKD. The CDR3 loop spans 15 amino acids. The V and J ends lost 6 bases and 5 bases, in that order; junction bases with no gene match: 12. The CDR3 reads CAIRREQGARDEQYF. Here the CDR3 DNA reads TGTGCCATCAGACGGGAGCAGGGGGCGCGCGACGAGCAGTACTTC.

This chain connects TRBV6-6 to TRBJ2-3; TRBD2 matches at 12 bases. This CDR3 has 16 residues. After removal of 5 bases from V and 4 bases from J, the junction contained 7 bases not matched to a gene. Germline CDR1 MNHNY, CDR2 SVGAGI (reference sequence). The CDR3 nucleotides read TGTGCCAGCAGTCCGCTAGCGGGAGGGCCCCCAGATACGCAGTATTTT. Its translation is CASSPLAGGPPDTQYF.